This is a list of T cell receptor beta chains from one sample in a study of immune evolution from preneoplasia to lung adenocarcinoma. Measured with immunoSEQ multiplex PCR; TCRdb has only the in-frame clones, and not every one. The repertoire holds more than 1,500 clones, under 90% seen once, with under 3% in the top ten. Sequenced material: FFPE invasive lung adenocarcinoma tissue. These receptors originate from a person aged 45-60 years with lung adenocarcinoma. The CDR3 runs from the conserved cysteine through the conserved F or W. The D gene is left open where the match is weak.

d_call j_call v_call cdr3_aa cdr3_nt
TRBD1 TRBJ1-4 TRBV6-6 CASSHGQAATNEKLFF TGTGCCAGCAGCCACGGACAGGCGGCAACTAATGAAAAACTGTTTTTT
TRBD1 TRBJ2-1 TRBV7-3 CASSSALSGGEQFF TGTGCCAGCAGCTCCGCCCTCTCAGGGGGTGAGCAGTTCTTC
TRBD2 TRBJ2-5 TRBV4-3 CASSQGPGGQETQYF TGCGCCAGCAGCCAAGGTCCGGGGGGCCAAGAGACCCAGTACTTC
- TRBJ2-3 TRBV5-1 CASRPGRLTSTDTQYF TGCGCCAGCAGACCAGGACGGTTGACTAGCACAGATACGCAGTATTTT
- TRBJ2-1 TRBV19 CASSPQKVDHDEQFF TGTGCCAGTAGTCCCCAAAAGGTAGACCACGATGAGCAGTTCTTC
- TRBJ1-1 TRBV21-1 CASGKGGVTEAFF TGTGCCAGCGGCAAGGGGGGAGTCACTGAAGCTTTCTTT
TRBD1 TRBJ2-2 TRBV7-9 CASSHRQGWAGELFF TGTGCCAGCAGCCACCGACAGGGGTGGGCCGGGGAGCTGTTTTTT
- TRBJ2-3 TRBV21-1 CAQTIATSTDTQYF TGTGCCCAGACCATAGCGACCTCCACAGATACGCAGTATTTT
TRBD1 TRBJ2-3 TRBV7-9 CASSRQGWSDTQYF TGTGCCAGCAGCCGACAGGGATGGTCAGATACGCAGTATTTT
TRBD2 TRBJ2-3 TRBV5-6 CASSLVGGATDTQYF TGTGCCAGCAGCTTGGTCGGGGGGGCAACAGATACGCAGTATTTT
- TRBJ1-4 TRBV11-1 CASSEQGLDEKLFF TGTGCCAGCAGCGAACAGGGTCTAGACGAAAAACTGTTTTTT
TRBD1 TRBJ1-2 TRBV27 CASSVSRTGVDGYTF TGTGCCAGCAGTGTATCCAGGACAGGGGTCGACGGCTACACCTTC
- TRBJ1-6 TRBV6-1 CASSETAGDNSPLHF TGTGCCAGCAGTGAAACGGCAGGGGATAATTCACCCCTCCACTTT